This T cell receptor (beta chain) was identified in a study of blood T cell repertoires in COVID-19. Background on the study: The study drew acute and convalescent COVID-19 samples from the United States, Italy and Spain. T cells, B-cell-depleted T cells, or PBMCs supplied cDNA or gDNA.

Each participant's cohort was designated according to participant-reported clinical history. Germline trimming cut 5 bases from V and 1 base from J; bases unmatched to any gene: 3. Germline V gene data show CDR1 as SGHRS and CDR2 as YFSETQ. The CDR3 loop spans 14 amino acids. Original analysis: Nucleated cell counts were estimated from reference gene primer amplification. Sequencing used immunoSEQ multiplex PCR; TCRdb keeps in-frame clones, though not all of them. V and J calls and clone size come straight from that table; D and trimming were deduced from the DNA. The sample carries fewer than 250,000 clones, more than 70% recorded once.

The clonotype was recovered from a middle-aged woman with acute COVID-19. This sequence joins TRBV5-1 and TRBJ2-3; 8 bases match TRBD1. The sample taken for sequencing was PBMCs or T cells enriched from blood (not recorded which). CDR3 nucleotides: TGCGCCAGCAGAACGGGACAGGGCACAGATACGCAGTATTTT. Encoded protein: CASRTGQGTDTQYF.